The 13 T cell receptor beta chains in this list originate from one sample, sequenced in a study of blood T cells in healthy people across ages. The second PCR ran about 6 to 11 cycles with a sample-barcoded 5' primer and J-beta primers. TCRdb re-derived calls from the 5' RACE reads in MiXCR, one entry per CDR3 protein. The sample consists of 760,000 or so distinct CDR3 sequences, just under 25% of them appearing once. The same data also contributed to another study, on T cells of mothers and their children.

The sequenced sample consisted of blood. These receptors were collected from a boy younger than 18 in good health.

This rearrangement joins TRBV6-6 to TRBJ2-5, with 13 bases that match TRBD2. Germline CDR1 is MNHNY and CDR2 is SVGAGI (reference sequence). This CDR3 is built from 14 residues. V trimming: 8 bases; J trimming: 2 bases; junction bases outside the gene matches: 2. This CDR3 reads CASWTSGGQETQYF. For the CDR3, the DNA is TGTGCCAGCTGGACTAGCGGGGGTCAAGAGACCCAGTACTTC.

This chain joins TRBV11-2 and TRBJ2-2, with 11 nucleotides matching TRBD2. CDR1 and CDR2 (germline): SGHAT, FQNNGV. There are 16 residues in the CDR3. Trimming cost V 3 bases and J 5 bases; bases outside gene matches: 5. The CDR3 here is CASSFSGGGRTGELFF. CDR3 sequence (DNA): TGTGCCAGCAGCTTTAGCGGGGGGGGCCGAACCGGGGAGCTGTTTTTT. The whole variable domain, remainder taken from reference TRBV11-2 and TRBJ2-2, is EAGVAQSPRYKIIEKRQSVAFWCNPISGHATLYWYQQILGQGPKLLIQFQNNGVVDDSQLPKDRFSAERLKGVDSTLKIQPAKLEDSAVYLCASSFSGGGRTGELFFGEGSRLTVL.

This chain uses TRBV2 with TRBJ2-5, with D possibly TRBD2 on 7 matching bases. CDR1 SNHLY and CDR2 FYNNEI come from the germline V gene. Trimming stripped 9 bases from V and 3 bases from J, with 23 bases between. The CDR3 sequence is 16 residues long. CDR3 coding DNA: TGTGCCAGAACACTGAGGAGGGGGGGAGGAGAAGAGACCCAGTACTTC. Translated: CARTLRRGGGEETQYF.

V usage is TRBV3-1 and J usage is TRBJ1-3; D is unresolved. Germline loops: CDR1 LGHDT, CDR2 YNNKEL (reference sequence). The CDR3 runs 16 residues. V shed 0 bases and J shed 0 bases, with 9 bases lying between them. The CDR3 spells CASSQDNPVSGNTIYF. The CDR3 DNA reads TGTGCCAGCAGCCAAGACAATCCGGTCTCTGGAAACACCATATATTTT.

The sample holds a few counts of this clonotype. The chain joins TRBV10-3 to TRBJ2-1; 10 bases fit TRBD2. The CDR3 is made up of 13 amino acids. Trimming took 11 bases from V and 4 from J; bases not matched to a gene: 5. Germline V gene sequence: CDR1 ENHRY, CDR2 SYGVKD. CDR3 nucleotide sequence: TGTGCCTCCCGACTAGCGGGTTACAATGAGCAGTTCTTC. Its protein is CASRLAGYNEQFF.

This clonotype was seen a handful of times. V is TRBV20-1 and J is TRBJ1-1; D perhaps matches TRBD1 (5 bases). The germline CDR1 and CDR2 sequences are DFQATT and SNEGSKA (reference sequence). The V end was cut by 3 bases, the J end by 3 bases, with 14 bases between. This CDR3 contains 14 residues. CDR3 protein: CSARRLGGDTEAFF. In nucleotides, the CDR3 is TGCAGTGCTAGGAGGCTGGGGGGTGACACTGAAGCTTTCTTT.

The rearrangement joins TRBV12-3 or TRBV12-4 to TRBJ2-1, with D maybe TRBD1 (6 bases). The J call is doubtful: the DNA matches TRBJ2-7 better. CDR3 length: 13 residues. The CDR3 reads CASRTGSNYEQYF. The CDR3 region has the DNA TGTGCCAGCAGAACAGGGAGCAACTACGAGCAGTACTTC.

This clonotype was found a few times. The rearrangement uses TRBV6-2 or TRBV6-3 and TRBJ1-2; 8 bases line up with TRBD1. Per germline, CDR1 MNHEY and CDR2 SVGEGT. The CDR3 runs to 14 residues. The junction had 8 bases not matched to a gene; V was cut back by 6 bases and J by 5 bases. The CDR3 coding sequence is TGTGCCAGCAGACGAGGGGGACAGGCGTATGGCTACACCTTC. The encoded protein is CASRRGGQAYGYTF.

The genes are TRBV6-1 and TRBJ2-5, with D uncertain. The CDR3 spans 10 residues. Trimming stripped 4 bases from V and 7 bases from J, with 4 bases between. Per germline, CDR1 MNHNS and CDR2 SASEGT. In DNA, the CDR3 is TGTGCCAGCAGTGGGGTGACCCAGTACTTC. This translates into CASSGVTQYF.

The gene calls are TRBV14 and TRBJ2-7, with TRBD1 as a possible D gene (5 bases). Germline values: CDR1 SGHDN, CDR2 FVKESK. The CDR3 totals 14 residues. The V end lost 2 bases, the J end lost 3 bases, and 11 bases lay between the germline ends. As DNA, the CDR3 is TGTGCCAGCAGCCAACAGGGATCGTACTACGAGCAGTACTTC. Protein product: CASSQQGSYYEQYF.

This clonotype was counted only a few times. This rearrangement joins TRBV29-1 to TRBJ2-5; TRBD2 aligns across 14 bases. The germline V gene has CDR1 SQVTM and CDR2 ANQGSEA. V lost 6 bases and J lost 11; bases outside the gene matches: 8. The CDR3 has 13 amino acids. The CDR3 loop is CSVGLAGDTAQYF. The CDR3 region has the DNA TGCAGCGTGGGACTAGCGGGAGATACGGCGCAGTACTTC.

V is TRBV20-1 and J is TRBJ2-3, with D possibly matching TRBD2 (5 bases). V lost 6 bases and J lost 0, with 19 bases in between. Germline V lookup: CDR1 DFQATT, CDR2 SNEGSKA (reference sequence). CDR3 length equals 16 residues. The CDR3 region has the DNA TGCAGTGCCGAAGCGGTACCTAGCAAAAGCACAGATACGCAGTATTTT. It specifies CSAEAVPSKSTDTQYF.

This clonotype was recorded a few times. This may be a read error, as it is one base from a much larger clone. The CDR3 region is CASSLVKDTQYF. Here the CDR3 DNA reads TGTGCCAGCAGCTTAGTCAAAGATACGCAGTATTTT. The chain employs TRBV7-2 and TRBJ2-3, with D uncertain. Trimming removed 1 base at V and 5 bases at J, with 4 bases between. The CDR3 sequence is 12 residues long. Germline V gene data show CDR1 as SGHTA and CDR2 as FQGNSA.